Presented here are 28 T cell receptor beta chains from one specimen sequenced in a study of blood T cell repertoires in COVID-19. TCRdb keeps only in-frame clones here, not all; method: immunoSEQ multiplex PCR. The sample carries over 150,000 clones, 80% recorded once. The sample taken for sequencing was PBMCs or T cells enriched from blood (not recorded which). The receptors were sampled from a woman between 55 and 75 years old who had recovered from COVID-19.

The CDR3 here is CASSDRGLGKNIQYF. CDR3 DNA: TGTGCCAGCAGCGACAGGGGGCTGGGCAAAAACATTCAGTACTTC. This sequence joins TRBV6-5 and TRBJ2-4; 10 positions agree with TRBD1. The germline V gene encodes CDR1 MNHEY and CDR2 SVGAGI. Losses at the gene ends were 6 bases for V and 3 bases for J; bases not matched to a gene: 5. This CDR3 region has 15 residues.

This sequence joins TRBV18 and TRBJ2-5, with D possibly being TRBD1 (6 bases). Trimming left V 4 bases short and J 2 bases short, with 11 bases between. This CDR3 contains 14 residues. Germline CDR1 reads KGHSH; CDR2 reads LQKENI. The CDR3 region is CASSLTTGQETQYF. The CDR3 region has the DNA TGTGCCAGCTCACTCACGACAGGACAAGAGACCCAGTACTTC.

CDR3 nucleotides: TGTGCCAGCAGCTTAGGGGAGGGTCGCTACACCTTC. Translating it yields CASSLGEGRYTF. The chain carries TRBV7-2 and TRBJ1-2; D not resolved. With 1 base removed from V and 9 bases from J, the gap between germline ends came to 9 bases. The CDR3 totals 12 residues. Germline CDR1 is SGHTA and CDR2 is FQGNSA.

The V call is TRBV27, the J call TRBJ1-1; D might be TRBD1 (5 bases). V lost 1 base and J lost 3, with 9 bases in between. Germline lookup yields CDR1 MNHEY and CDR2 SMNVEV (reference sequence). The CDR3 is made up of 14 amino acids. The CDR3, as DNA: TGTGCCAGCAGTTTATTTGCAGGGTACACTGAAGCTTTCTTT. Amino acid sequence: CASSLFAGYTEAFF.

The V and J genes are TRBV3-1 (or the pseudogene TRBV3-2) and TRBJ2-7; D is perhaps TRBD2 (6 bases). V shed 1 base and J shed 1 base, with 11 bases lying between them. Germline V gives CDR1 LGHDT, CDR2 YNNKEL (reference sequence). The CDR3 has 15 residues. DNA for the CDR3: TGTGCCAGCAGCCAAGTGGGCCGGGGGTCCTACGAGCAGTACTTC. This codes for CASSQVGRGSYEQYF.

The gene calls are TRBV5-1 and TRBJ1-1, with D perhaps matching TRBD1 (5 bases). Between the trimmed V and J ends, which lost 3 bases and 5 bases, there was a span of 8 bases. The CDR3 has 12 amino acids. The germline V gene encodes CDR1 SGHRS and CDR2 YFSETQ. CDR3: CASSSQGTEAFF. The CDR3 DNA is TGCGCCAGCAGCTCCCAGGGTACTGAAGCTTTCTTT.

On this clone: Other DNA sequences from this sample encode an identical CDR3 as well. Here the CDR3 DNA reads TGTGCCAGCAGCCAGGCCAGGGGAACTGAAGCTTTCTTT. Translating it yields CASSQARGTEAFF. The gene calls are TRBV14 and TRBJ1-1, with D tentatively TRBD1 (6 bases). The V gene's germline CDR1 is SGHDN and CDR2 FVKESK. Trimming took 3 bases from V and 5 from J, leaving 10 bases between them. The length of the CDR3 is 13 residues.

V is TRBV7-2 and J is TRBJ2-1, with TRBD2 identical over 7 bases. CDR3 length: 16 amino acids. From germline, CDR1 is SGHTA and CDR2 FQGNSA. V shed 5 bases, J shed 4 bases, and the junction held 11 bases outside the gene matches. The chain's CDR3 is CASSVMPGGLYNEQFF. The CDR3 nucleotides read TGTGCCAGCAGCGTAATGCCGGGAGGACTATACAATGAGCAGTTCTTC.

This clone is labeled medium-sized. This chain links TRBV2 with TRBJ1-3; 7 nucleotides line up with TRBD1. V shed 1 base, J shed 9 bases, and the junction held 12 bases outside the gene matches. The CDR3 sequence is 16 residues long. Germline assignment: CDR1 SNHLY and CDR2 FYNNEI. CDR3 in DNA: TGTGCCAGCAGTGAAGGAGGGGGCGGGAGGTCCGGCACCATATATTTT. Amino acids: CASSEGGGGRSGTIYF.

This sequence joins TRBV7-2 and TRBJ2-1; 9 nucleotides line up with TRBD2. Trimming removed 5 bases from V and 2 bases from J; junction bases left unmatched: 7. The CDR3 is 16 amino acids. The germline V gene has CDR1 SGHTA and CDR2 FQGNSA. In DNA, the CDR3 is TGTGCCAGCAGCCCATTAGCGGGGGAGACCTACAATGAGCAGTTCTTC. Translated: CASSPLAGETYNEQFF.

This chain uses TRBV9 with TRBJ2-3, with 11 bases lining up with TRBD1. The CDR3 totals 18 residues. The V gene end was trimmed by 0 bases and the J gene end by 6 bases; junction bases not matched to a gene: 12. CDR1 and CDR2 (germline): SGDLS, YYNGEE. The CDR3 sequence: CASSVGIPDRGRRDTQYF. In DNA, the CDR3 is TGTGCCAGCAGCGTAGGAATCCCGGACAGGGGGCGAAGGGATACGCAGTATTTT.

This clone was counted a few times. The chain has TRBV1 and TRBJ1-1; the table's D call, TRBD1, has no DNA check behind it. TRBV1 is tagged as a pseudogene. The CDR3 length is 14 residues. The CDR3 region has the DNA TGCACCAGCAGCCAAGTCTCAGGGAACACTGAAGCTTTCTTT. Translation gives CTSSQVSGNTEAFF.

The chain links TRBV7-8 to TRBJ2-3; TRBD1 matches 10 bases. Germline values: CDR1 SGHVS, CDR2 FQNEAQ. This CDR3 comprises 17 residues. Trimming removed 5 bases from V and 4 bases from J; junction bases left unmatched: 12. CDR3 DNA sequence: TGTGCCAGCAGCCCGAGGGGGACAGGGGTGGGGCCAGATACGCAGTATTTT. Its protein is CASSPRGTGVGPDTQYF.

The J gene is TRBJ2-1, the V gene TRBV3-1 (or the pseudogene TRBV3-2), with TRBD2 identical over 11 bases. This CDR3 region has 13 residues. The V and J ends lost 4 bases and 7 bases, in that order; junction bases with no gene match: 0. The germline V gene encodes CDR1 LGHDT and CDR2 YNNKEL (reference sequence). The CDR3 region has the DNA TGTGCCAGCAGCCGGACTAGCGGGAATGAGCAGTTCTTC. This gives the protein CASSRTSGNEQFF.

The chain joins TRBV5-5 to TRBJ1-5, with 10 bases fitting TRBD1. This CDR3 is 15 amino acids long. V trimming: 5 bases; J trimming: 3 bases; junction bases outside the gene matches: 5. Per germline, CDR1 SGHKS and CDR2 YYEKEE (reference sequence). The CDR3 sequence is CASRPGTGVNQPQHF. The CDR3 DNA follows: TGTGCCAGCAGACCCGGGACAGGGGTCAATCAGCCCCAGCATTTT.

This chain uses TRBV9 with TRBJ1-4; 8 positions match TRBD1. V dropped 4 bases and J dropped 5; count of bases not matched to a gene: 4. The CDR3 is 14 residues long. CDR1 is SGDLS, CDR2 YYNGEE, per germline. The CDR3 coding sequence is TGTGCCAGCAGCTCTCGACAGGGGAATGAAAAACTGTTTTTT. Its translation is CASSSRQGNEKLFF.

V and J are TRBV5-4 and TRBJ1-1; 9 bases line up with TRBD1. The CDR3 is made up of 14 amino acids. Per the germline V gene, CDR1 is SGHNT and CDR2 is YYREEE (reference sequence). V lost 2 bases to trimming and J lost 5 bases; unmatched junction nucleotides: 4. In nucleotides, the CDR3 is TGTGCCAGCAGCTTACAGGGGGCCTTTACTGAAGCTTTCTTT. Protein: CASSLQGAFTEAFF.

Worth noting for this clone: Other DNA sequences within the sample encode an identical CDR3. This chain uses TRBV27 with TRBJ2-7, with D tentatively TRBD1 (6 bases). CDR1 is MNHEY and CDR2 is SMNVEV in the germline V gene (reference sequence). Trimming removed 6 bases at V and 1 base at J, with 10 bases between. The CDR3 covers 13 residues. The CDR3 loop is CASSLTGSYEQYF. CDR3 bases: TGTGCCAGCAGCCTTACAGGGTCCTACGAGCAGTACTTC.

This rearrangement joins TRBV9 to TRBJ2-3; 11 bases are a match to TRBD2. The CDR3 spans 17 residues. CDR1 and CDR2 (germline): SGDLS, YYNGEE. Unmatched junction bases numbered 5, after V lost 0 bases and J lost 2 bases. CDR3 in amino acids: CASSVASGGQFTDTQYF. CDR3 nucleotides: TGTGCCAGCAGCGTAGCTAGCGGGGGGCAGTTCACAGATACGCAGTATTTT. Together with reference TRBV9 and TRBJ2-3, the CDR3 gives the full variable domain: DSGVTQTPKHLITATGQRVTLRCSPRSGDLSVYWYQQSLDQGLQFLIQYYNGEERAKGNILERFSAQQFPDLHSELNLSSLELGDSALYFCASSVASGGQFTDTQYFGPGTRLTVL.

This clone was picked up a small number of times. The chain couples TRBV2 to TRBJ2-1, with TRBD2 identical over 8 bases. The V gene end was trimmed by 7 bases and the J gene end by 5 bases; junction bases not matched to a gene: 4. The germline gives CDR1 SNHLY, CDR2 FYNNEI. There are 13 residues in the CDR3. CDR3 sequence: CASKREGHNEQFF. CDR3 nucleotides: TGTGCCAGCAAACGGGAGGGGCACAATGAGCAGTTCTTC.

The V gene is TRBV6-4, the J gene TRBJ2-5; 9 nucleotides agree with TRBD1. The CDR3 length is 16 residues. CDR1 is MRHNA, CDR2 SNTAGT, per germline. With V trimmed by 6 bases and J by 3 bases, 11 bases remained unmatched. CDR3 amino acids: CASSSYYRGRKETQYF. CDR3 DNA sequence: TGTGCCAGCAGCTCCTACTACAGGGGGCGCAAAGAGACCCAGTACTTC.

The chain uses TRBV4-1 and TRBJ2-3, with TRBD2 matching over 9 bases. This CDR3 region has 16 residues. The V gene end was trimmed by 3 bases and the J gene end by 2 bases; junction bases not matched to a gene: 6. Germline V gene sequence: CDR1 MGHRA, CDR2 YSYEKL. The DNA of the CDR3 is TGCGCCAGCAGCCAGGGAGCGGGGGGAACCACAGATACGCAGTATTTT. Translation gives CASSQGAGGTTDTQYF.

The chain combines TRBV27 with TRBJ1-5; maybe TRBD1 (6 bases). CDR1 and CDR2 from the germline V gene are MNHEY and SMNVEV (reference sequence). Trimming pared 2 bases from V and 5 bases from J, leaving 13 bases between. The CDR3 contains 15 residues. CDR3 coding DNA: TGTGCCAGCAGTTTAGGGCAGGGGACGCATCAGCCCCAGCATTTT. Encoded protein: CASSLGQGTHQPQHF.

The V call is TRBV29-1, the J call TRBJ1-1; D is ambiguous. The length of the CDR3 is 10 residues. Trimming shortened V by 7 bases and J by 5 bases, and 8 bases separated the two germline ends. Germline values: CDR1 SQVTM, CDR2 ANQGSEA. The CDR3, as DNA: TGCAGCGCCGGTATTACTGAAGCTTTCTTT. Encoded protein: CSAGITEAFF.

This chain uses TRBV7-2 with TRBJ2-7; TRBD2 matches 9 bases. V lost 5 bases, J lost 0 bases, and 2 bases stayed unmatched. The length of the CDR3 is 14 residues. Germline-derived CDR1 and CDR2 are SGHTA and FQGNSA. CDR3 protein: CASSPSGNSYEQYF. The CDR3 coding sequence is TGTGCCAGCAGCCCTAGCGGGAACTCCTACGAGCAGTACTTC.

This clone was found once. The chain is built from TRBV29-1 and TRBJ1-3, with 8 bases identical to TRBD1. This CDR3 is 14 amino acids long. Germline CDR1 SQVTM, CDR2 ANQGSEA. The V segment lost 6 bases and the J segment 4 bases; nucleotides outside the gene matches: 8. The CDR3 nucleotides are TGCAGCGTCGGGCAGGGGGCGCCGGGAAACACCATATATTTT. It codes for CSVGQGAPGNTIYF. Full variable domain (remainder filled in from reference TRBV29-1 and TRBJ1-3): SAVISQKPSRDICQRGTSLTIQCQVDSQVTMMFWYRQQPGQSLTLIATANQGSEATYESGFVIDKFPISRPNLTFSTLTVSNMSPEDSSIYLCSVGQGAPGNTIYFGEGSWLTVV.

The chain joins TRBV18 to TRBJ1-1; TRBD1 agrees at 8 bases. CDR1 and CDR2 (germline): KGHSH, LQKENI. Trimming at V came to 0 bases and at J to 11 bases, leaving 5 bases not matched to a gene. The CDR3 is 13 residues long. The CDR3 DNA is TGTGCCAGCTCACCACCTCAGGGGGCCTGGGCTTTCTTT. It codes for CASSPPQGAWAFF.

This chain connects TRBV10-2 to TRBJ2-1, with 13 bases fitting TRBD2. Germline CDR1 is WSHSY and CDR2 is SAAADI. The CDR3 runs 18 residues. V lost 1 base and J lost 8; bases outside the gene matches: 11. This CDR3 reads CASSEFLQLAGGPDEQFF. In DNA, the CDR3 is TGCGCCAGCAGTGAGTTCTTACAACTAGCGGGGGGGCCCGATGAGCAGTTCTTC.